The 6 T cell receptor beta chains presented below share a single source sample, sequenced in a study of OX40 agonist ivuxolimab in advanced cancers. Clones were sequenced by immunoSEQ multiplex PCR, and TCRdb holds only the in-frame ones, with some missing. The table shows roughly 71,000 clones, with approximately 80% occurring only once. The input for sequencing was CD4+ or CD8+ T cells sorted from blood, taken in a trial of the OX40 agonist ivuxolimab. The source is an adult with an advanced solid tumor such as melanoma, head and neck, liver or kidney cancer.

V usage is TRBV10-3 and J usage is TRBJ2-5, with D possibly TRBD2 on 5 matching bases. The germline V gene has CDR1 ENHRY and CDR2 SYGVKD. V was shortened by 4 bases and J by 3 bases, with 9 bases between the two germline ends. This CDR3 is 13 amino acids long. The CDR3 DNA follows: TGTGCCATCAGTGGGACTGAAAAAGAGACCCAGTACTTC. Translating it yields CAISGTEKETQYF.

The table lists this clone with a few counts. The chain is built from TRBV7-2 and TRBJ2-3, with 10 bases matching TRBD2. From germline, CDR1 is SGHTA and CDR2 FQGNSA. J lost 6 bases, V lost 4 bases, and 4 bases had no gene match. The CDR3 is 14 amino acids. CDR3: CASSSLGLADTQYF. For the CDR3, the DNA is TGTGCCAGCAGCTCTCTGGGACTAGCGGATACGCAGTATTTT.

The chain links TRBV18 to TRBJ1-5; D is perhaps TRBD1 (5 bases). The CDR3 runs 15 residues. Trimming removed 0 bases at V and 3 bases at J, with 9 bases between. The germline V gene encodes CDR1 KGHSH and CDR2 LQKENI. CDR3 region: CASSPPGRDNQPQHF. CDR3 in DNA: TGTGCCAGCTCACCACCGGGCAGGGACAATCAGCCCCAGCATTTT. The variable domain in full, with the rest retrieved from reference TRBV18 and TRBJ1-5, is NAGVMQNPRHLVRRRGQEARLRCSPMKGHSHVYWYRQLPEEGLKFMVYLQKENIIDESGMPKERFSAEFPKEGPSILRIQQVVRGDSAAYFCASSPPGRDNQPQHFGDGTRLSIL.

The chain joins TRBV18 to TRBJ2-7; 8 nucleotides line up with TRBD2. CDR3 size: 13 residues. V gave up 1 base and J gave up 7 bases; unmatched junction bases: 3. Germline loops: CDR1 KGHSH, CDR2 LQKENI. CDR3 DNA sequence: TGTGCCAGCTCACCACGCCGGGAGGGTGAGCAGTACTTC. Its translation is CASSPRREGEQYF.

The chain is built from TRBV5-1 and TRBJ2-5, with D unresolved. The CDR3 totals 12 residues. V lost 2 bases to trimming and J lost 1 base, with 3 bases between them. Germline CDR1 and CDR2: SGHRS and YFSETQ. DNA for the CDR3: TGCGCCAGCAGCTTTACCCAAGAGACCCAGTACTTC. Protein product: CASSFTQETQYF. Combining the CDR3 with reference TRBV5-1 and TRBJ2-5 gives the whole variable domain KAGVTQTPRYLIKTRGQQVTLSCSPISGHRSVSWYQQTPGQGLQFLFEYFSETQRNKGNFPGRFSGRQFSNSRSEMNVSTLELGDSALYLCASSFTQETQYFGPGTRLLVL.

This rearrangement joins TRBV30 to TRBJ2-7; 8 bases line up with TRBD2. Germline CDR1 GTSNPN, CDR2 SVGIG (reference sequence). J was trimmed by 1 base and V by 3 bases; bases with no gene match: 11. This CDR3 has 16 amino acids. CDR3 DNA: TGTGCCTGGAGGGGGGAGAGTAGCGGGACTTCCTACGAGCAGTACTTC. Translation gives CAWRGESSGTSYEQYF.